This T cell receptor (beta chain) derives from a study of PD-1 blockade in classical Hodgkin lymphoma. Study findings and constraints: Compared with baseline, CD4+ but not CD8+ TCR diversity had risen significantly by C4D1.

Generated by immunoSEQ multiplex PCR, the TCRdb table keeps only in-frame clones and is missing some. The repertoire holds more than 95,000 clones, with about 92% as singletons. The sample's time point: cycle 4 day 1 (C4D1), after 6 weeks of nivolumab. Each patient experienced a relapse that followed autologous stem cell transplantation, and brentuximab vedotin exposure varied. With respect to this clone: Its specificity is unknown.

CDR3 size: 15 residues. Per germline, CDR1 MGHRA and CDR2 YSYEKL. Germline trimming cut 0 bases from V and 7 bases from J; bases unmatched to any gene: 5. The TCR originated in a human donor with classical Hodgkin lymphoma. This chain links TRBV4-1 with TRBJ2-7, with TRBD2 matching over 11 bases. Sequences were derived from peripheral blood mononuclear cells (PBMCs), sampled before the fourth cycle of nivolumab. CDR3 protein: CASSQELAGASEQYF. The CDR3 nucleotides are TGCGCCAGCAGCCAAGAACTAGCGGGAGCGAGTGAGCAGTACTTC.